This TCR beta chain was identified during a study of blood T cell repertoires in COVID-19. Clones were read by immunoSEQ multiplex PCR, and TCRdb kept only the in-frame ones, dropping some. The data show roughly 200,000 clones, about 84% seen once. The specimen sequenced was PBMCs or T cells enriched from blood (not recorded which). The receptor comes from a man in his forties with acute COVID-19.

The CDR3 loop reads CASSPTGNSGNTIYF. The CDR3 DNA is TGTGCCAGCAGCCCGACAGGAAACTCTGGAAACACCATATATTTT. The rearrangement joins TRBV7-8 to TRBJ1-3; D is possibly TRBD1 (6 bases). The CDR3 is 15 residues long. Trimming took off 5 bases at V and 0 bases at J, with 11 bases between the two ends. CDR1 is SGHVS, CDR2 FQNEAQ, per germline.